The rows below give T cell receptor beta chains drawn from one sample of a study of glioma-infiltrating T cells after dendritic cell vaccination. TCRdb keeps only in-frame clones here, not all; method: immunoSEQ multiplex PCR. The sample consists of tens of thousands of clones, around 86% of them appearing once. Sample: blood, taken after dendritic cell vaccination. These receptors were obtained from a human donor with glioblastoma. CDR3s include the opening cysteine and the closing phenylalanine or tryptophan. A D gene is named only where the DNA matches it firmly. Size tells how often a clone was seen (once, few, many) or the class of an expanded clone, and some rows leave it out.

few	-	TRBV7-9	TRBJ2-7	TGTGCCAGCAGCCCATCACAGTCGAGGGGGAACTCCTACGAGCAGTACTTC	CASSPSQSRGNSYEQYF
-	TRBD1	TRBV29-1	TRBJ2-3	TGCAGCGTATCTGACAGGGGGTACACAGATACGCAGTATTTT	CSVSDRGYTDTQYF
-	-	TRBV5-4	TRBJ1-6	TGTGCCAGCAGCTTCGGGGGTGGGTCACCCCTCCACTTT	CASSFGGGSPLHF
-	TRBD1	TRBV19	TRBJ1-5	TGTGCCAGTAGCTCGACAGGGAGAGGCAATCAGCCCCAGCATTTT	CASSSTGRGNQPQHF
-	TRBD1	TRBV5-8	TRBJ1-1	TGTGCCTATAGGGACAGGGGATATGGAAGCACTGAAGCTTTCTTT	CAYRDRGYGSTEAFF
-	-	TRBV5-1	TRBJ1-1	TGCGCCAGCAGCCGGGCGGGGGAGGTCACTGAAGCTTTCTTT	CASSRAGEVTEAFF
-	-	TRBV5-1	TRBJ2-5	TGCGCCAGCAGCTTATACAACAGGGGAGGAGAGACCCAGTACTTC	CASSLYNRGGETQYF
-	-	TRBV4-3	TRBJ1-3	TGCGCCAGCAGCCAAGATTCCGGGGGGTCTGGAAACACCATATATTTT	CASSQDSGGSGNTIYF
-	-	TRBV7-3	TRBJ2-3	TGTGCCAGCAGCTTAATAGGAGGAGAACAGGGTACGCAGTATTTT	CASSLIGGEQGTQYF
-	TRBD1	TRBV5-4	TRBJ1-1	TGTGCCAGCAGCCCTGAGGGACAGGTGAACACTGAAGCTTTCTTT	CASSPEGQVNTEAFF
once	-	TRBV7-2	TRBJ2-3	TGTGCCAGCAGCCGGCGGGGCCTCAACACAGATACGCAGTATTTT	CASSRRGLNTDTQYF